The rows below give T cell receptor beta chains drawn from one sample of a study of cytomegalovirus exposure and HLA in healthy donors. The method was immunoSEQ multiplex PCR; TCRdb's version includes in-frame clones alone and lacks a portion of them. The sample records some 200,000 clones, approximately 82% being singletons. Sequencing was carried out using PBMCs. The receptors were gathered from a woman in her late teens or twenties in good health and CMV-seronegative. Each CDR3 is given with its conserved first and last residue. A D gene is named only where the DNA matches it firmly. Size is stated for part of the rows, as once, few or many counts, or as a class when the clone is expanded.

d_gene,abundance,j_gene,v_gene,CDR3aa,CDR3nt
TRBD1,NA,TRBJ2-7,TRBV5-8,CASSLEPRLHRGTYEQYF,TGTGCCAGCAGCTTGGAACCTCGTCTCCACAGGGGGACCTACGAGCAGTACTTC
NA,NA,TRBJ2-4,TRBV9,CASSEGKNIQYF,TGTGCCAGCAGCGAGGGGAAAAACATTCAGTACTTC
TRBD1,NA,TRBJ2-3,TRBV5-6,CASSPRTGRTTDTQYF,TGTGCCAGCAGCCCAAGGACAGGACGGACTACAGATACGCAGTATTTT
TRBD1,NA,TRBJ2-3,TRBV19,CASSIDGQQGTLDTQYF,TGTGCCAGTAGTATAGATGGCCAACAGGGGACATTAGATACGCAGTATTTT
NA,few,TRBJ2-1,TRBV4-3,CASSQDNTGPYNEQFF,TGCGCCAGCAGCCAAGACAATACAGGCCCCTACAATGAGCAGTTCTTC
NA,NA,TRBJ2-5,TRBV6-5,CASGDSQTQYF,TGTGCCAGCGGAGACAGTCAGACCCAGTACTTC
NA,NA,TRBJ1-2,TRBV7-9,CASSLYDRDYGYTF,TGTGCCAGCAGCTTGTATGACAGAGACTATGGCTACACCTTC
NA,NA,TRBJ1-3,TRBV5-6,CASSLGQELSGNTIYF,TGTGCCAGCAGCTTGGGACAGGAACTTTCTGGGAACACCATATATTTT
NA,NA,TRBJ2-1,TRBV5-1,CASSLALDSDYNEQFF,TGCGCCAGCAGCTTGGCCCTCGACTCCGACTACAATGAGCAGTTCTTC
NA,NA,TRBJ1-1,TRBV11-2,CASSISGIPEAFF,TGTGCCAGCAGCATTAGCGGGATACCTGAAGCTTTCTTT
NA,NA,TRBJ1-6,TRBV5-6,CASSFRGNNSPLHF,TGTGCCAGCAGCTTCCGGGGTAATAATTCACCCCTCCACTTT
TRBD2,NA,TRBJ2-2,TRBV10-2,CASRRTSALEGELFF,TGCGCCAGCAGGAGGACTAGCGCATTAGAAGGGGAGCTGTTTTTT
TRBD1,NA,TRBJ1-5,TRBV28,CASSPSQGTQPQHF,TGTGCCAGCAGTCCATCACAGGGGACCCAGCCCCAGCATTTT
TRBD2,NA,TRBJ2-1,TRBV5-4,CASTDGTTAEQFF,TGTGCCAGCACCGACGGGACTACCGCTGAGCAGTTCTTC
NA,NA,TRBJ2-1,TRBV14,CASSMTSVRGHEQFF,TGTGCCAGCAGCATGACTAGTGTGAGGGGCCATGAGCAGTTCTTC
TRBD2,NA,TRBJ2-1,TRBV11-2,CASSLVWRGIYNEQFF,TGTGCCAGCAGCTTAGTATGGCGGGGGATCTACAATGAGCAGTTCTTC
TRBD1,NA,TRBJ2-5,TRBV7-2,CASSPDRGVETQYF,TGTGCCAGCAGCCCTGACAGGGGGGTAGAGACCCAGTACTTC
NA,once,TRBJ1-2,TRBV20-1,CSAHTGGYTF,TGCAGTGCCCATACGGGTGGCTACACCTTC
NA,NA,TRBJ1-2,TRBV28,CASSPQLSYGYTF,TGTGCCAGCAGCCCACAACTATCCTATGGCTACACCTTC
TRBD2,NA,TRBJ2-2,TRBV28,CASSSRGDGTGELFF,TGTGCCAGCAGTTCCCGGGGGGATGGCACCGGGGAGCTGTTTTTT
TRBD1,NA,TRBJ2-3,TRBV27,CASSDRGLTDTQYF,TGTGCCAGCAGTGATAGGGGGCTCACAGATACGCAGTATTTT
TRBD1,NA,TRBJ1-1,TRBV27,CASSIGQGDGETEAFF,TGTGCCAGCAGTATTGGACAGGGCGACGGAGAGACTGAAGCTTTCTTT
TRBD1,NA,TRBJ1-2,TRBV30,CALSRDRGRRENGYTF,TGTGCCTTATCAAGGGACAGGGGGCGAAGAGAGAATGGCTACACCTTC